These 9 T cell receptor beta chains originate from one sample sequenced in a study of blood T cells in healthy people across ages. Then a second PCR, running about 6 to 12 cycles, was carried out with a sample-barcoded 5' primer and a J-beta primer mix. TCRdb ran MiXCR on the 5' RACE reads and lists one entry per CDR3 protein. The table includes 1.5 million to 2 million distinct CDR3 sequences, about 49% detected once. Sequences were obtained from blood. These TCRs come from a woman between 40 and 55 years old in good health.

V usage is TRBV9 and J usage is TRBJ1-6; possible D gene TRBD1, 5 bases. The length of the CDR3 is 17 residues. Trimming removed 4 bases at V and 8 bases at J, with 22 bases between. The germline gives CDR1 SGDLS, CDR2 YYNGEE. The CDR3 here is CASSSGPGKGYDSPLHF. Here the CDR3 DNA reads TGTGCCAGCAGCTCAGGACCAGGGAAAGGCTACGATTCACCCCTCCACTTT.

This clonotype has just a few counts. The chain combines TRBV6-2 or TRBV6-3 with TRBJ2-1, with TRBD2 identical over 12 bases. The CDR3 covers 16 residues. The germline V gene encodes CDR1 MNHEY and CDR2 SVGEGT. J lost 3 bases, V lost 4 bases, and 4 bases had no gene match. The CDR3 protein is CASSSQLAGGYNEQFF. In DNA form, the CDR3 reads TGTGCCAGCAGTTCGCAACTAGCGGGGGGCTACAATGAGCAGTTCTTC.

The chain combines TRBV9 with TRBJ2-4; 9 nucleotides align to TRBD2. The trim removed 2 bases at V and 7 bases at J, leaving 7 bases unmatched. The CDR3 is made up of 15 amino acids. CDR1 is SGDLS and CDR2 is YYNGEE in the germline V gene. DNA of the CDR3: TGTGCCAGCAGCGTTGAAACCGGGACTAGCAACATTCAGTACTTC. This gives the protein CASSVETGTSNIQYF.

Of note for this clonotype: One junction end does not reproduce the germline sequence, and a read error may be involved. J is TRBJ2-1 and V is TRBV7-2, with 10 bases identical to TRBD2. Germline assignment: CDR1 SGHTA and CDR2 FQGNSA. There are 16 residues in the CDR3. CDR3 in DNA: TGTGCCAGCAGCTTAGAAGTAGCGGGGGGCAGGAATGGGCAGTTCTTC. It codes for CASSLEVAGGRNGQFF.

The CDR3 region is CSARSPQVVRAEKLFF. CDR3 coding DNA: TGCAGTGCTAGATCCCCACAGGTTGTGAGGGCTGAAAAACTGTTTTTT. The chain joins TRBV20-1 to TRBJ1-4; weak D call: TRBD1 (5 bases). CDR3 length: 16 residues. V lost 2 bases, J lost 7 bases, and 20 bases lay in between. From germline, CDR1 is DFQATT and CDR2 SNEGSKA (reference sequence).

In its sample, this clonotype was seen a few times. V is TRBV7-9 and J is TRBJ1-2; D is uncertain. There are 14 residues in the CDR3. The ends were cut back, 4 bases at V and 3 bases at J, with 12 bases in the middle. Per germline, CDR1 SEHNR and CDR2 FQNEAQ (reference sequence). CDR3 DNA sequence: TGTGCCAGCAGCTACTTGAGGGCCGACTATGGCTACACCTTC. Translation: CASSYLRADYGYTF.

The V call is TRBV20-1, the J call TRBJ1-1, with D tentatively TRBD1 (5 bases). V was cut by 6 bases and J by 8 bases, with 16 bases left in between. CDR1 is DFQATT and CDR2 is SNEGSKA in the germline V gene (reference sequence). The CDR3 extends over 12 amino acids. The CDR3 is CSASDMKYEAFF. Written as DNA, the CDR3 is TGCAGTGCCTCGGACATGAAGTACGAAGCTTTCTTT.

This chain uses TRBV20-1 with TRBJ2-4; TRBD2 matches at 7 bases. Germline V gene lookup returns CDR1 DFQATT and CDR2 SNEGSKA (reference sequence). V lost 5 bases and J lost 3; bases outside the gene matches: 10. The CDR3 sequence is 15 residues long. The CDR3: CSAGVGRTHKNIQYF. The CDR3, as DNA: TGCAGTGCTGGAGTCGGGAGGACCCACAAAAACATTCAGTACTTC.

In its sample, this clonotype was seen many times. Given a far larger clone just one base away, this is likely a sequencing read error. J is TRBJ2-5 and V is TRBV7-8, with D hard to call. The CDR3 is 11 amino acids. The germline CDR1 and CDR2 sequences are SGHVS and FQNEAQ. V was clipped by 6 bases and J by 5 bases, with 7 bases between them. The CDR3 DNA reads TGTGCCAGCAGTTTTCACGAGACCCAGTACTTC. It codes for CASSFHETQYF.